The rows below give T cell receptor beta chains drawn from one sample of a study of T cells in placental villitis. Assay: immunoSEQ multiplex PCR; the TCRdb copy retains only in-frame clones and omits some. The sample lists approximately 6,900 clones; about 77% were seen once. Sequencing input: placental tissue containing maternal and fetal cells. These receptors came from a human patient with infectious villitis; the placental T cells may come from both mother and fetus. Both conserved end residues are part of each CDR3. A D gene is named only where the DNA matches it firmly. Size values are once, few and many counts, or a class for expanded clones, and some rows have none.

j_call: TRBJ2-1; v_call: TRBV2; d_call: .; clone_size: .; cdr3_nt: TGTGCCAGCGCCCTGGACAGCTCCTACAATGAGCAGTTCTTC; cdr3_aa: CASALDSSYNEQFF
j_call: TRBJ1-1; v_call: TRBV18; d_call: .; clone_size: .; cdr3_nt: TGTGCCAGCTCACTAGCTACCAGAGGCACTGAAGCTTTCTTT; cdr3_aa: CASSLATRGTEAFF
j_call: TRBJ1-3; v_call: TRBV2; d_call: .; clone_size: .; cdr3_nt: TGTGCCAGCAGCGATGGACGCTCTGGAAACACCATATATTTT; cdr3_aa: CASSDGRSGNTIYF
j_call: TRBJ2-7; v_call: TRBV5-1; d_call: TRBD2; clone_size: .; cdr3_nt: TGCGCCAGCAGCTTGTTATGGGCTAGCGGGGTCGAGCAGTACTTC; cdr3_aa: CASSLLWASGVEQYF
j_call: TRBJ1-1; v_call: TRBV27; d_call: TRBD1; clone_size: medium-sized; cdr3_nt: TGTGCCAGCAGTTTAGCTGGACAGGGAGGCACTGAAGCTTTCTTT; cdr3_aa: CASSLAGQGGTEAFF
j_call: TRBJ1-1; v_call: TRBV19; d_call: .; clone_size: .; cdr3_nt: TGTGCCAGTAGTATAGCCATGAACACTGAAGCTTTCTTT; cdr3_aa: CASSIAMNTEAFF
j_call: TRBJ1-2; v_call: TRBV7-9; d_call: .; clone_size: .; cdr3_nt: TGTGCCAGCAGCTTAGAAGGCTACACCTTC; cdr3_aa: CASSLEGYTF
j_call: TRBJ1-3; v_call: TRBV3-1/TRBV3-2; d_call: .; clone_size: .; cdr3_nt: TGTGCCAGCAGCCAGGGGTCAGGTGGAAACACCATATATTTT; cdr3_aa: CASSQGSGGNTIYF
j_call: TRBJ2-3; v_call: TRBV3-1/TRBV3-2; d_call: TRBD2; clone_size: .; cdr3_nt: TGTGCCAGCAGCCAAGGGACTAGCGGGGCAGATACGCAGTATTTT; cdr3_aa: CASSQGTSGADTQYF
j_call: TRBJ1-4; v_call: TRBV30; d_call: .; clone_size: .; cdr3_nt: TGTGCCTGGAGGGGTATGGAAAAACTGTTTTTT; cdr3_aa: CAWRGMEKLFF
j_call: TRBJ1-1; v_call: TRBV30; d_call: TRBD1; clone_size: few; cdr3_nt: TGTGCCTGGAGGAAACAGGGGATGGGCACTGAAGCTTTCTTT; cdr3_aa: CAWRKQGMGTEAFF
j_call: TRBJ2-1; v_call: TRBV5-1; d_call: .; clone_size: .; cdr3_nt: TGCGCCAGCAGCTTGCATGGGTTCTCCTACAATGAGCAGTTCTTC; cdr3_aa: CASSLHGFSYNEQFF
j_call: TRBJ1-2; v_call: TRBV6-5; d_call: .; clone_size: .; cdr3_nt: TGTGCCAGCAGAGTCTCGACAGACATCTATGGCTACACCTTC; cdr3_aa: CASRVSTDIYGYTF
j_call: TRBJ1-4; v_call: TRBV3-1/TRBV3-2; d_call: .; clone_size: .; cdr3_nt: TGTGCCAGCAGCCCAACTTCAACTAATGAAAAACTGTTTTTT; cdr3_aa: CASSPTSTNEKLFF
j_call: TRBJ1-1; v_call: TRBV18; d_call: .; clone_size: once; cdr3_nt: TGTGCCAGCTCACCAAGGGTAGCCACTGAAGCTTTCTTT; cdr3_aa: CASSPRVATEAFF
j_call: TRBJ1-3; v_call: TRBV18; d_call: .; clone_size: few; cdr3_nt: TGTGCCAGCTCACCGACCTCAGGGCGGGTGCATGGAAACACCATATATTTT; cdr3_aa: CASSPTSGRVHGNTIYF